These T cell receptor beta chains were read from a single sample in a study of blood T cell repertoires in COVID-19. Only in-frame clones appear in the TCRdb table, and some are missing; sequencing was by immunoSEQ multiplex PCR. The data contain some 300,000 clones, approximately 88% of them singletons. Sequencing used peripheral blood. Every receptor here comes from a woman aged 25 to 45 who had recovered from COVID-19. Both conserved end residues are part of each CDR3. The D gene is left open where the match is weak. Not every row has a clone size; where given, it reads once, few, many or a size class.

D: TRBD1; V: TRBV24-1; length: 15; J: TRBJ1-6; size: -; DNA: TGTGCCACCAGTGATTTTACAGGGACAGGTTCACCCCTCCACTTT; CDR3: CATSDFTGTGSPLHF
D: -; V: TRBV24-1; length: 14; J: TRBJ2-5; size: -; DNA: TGTGCCACCAGTGATGCGGCGTACCAAGAGACCCAGTACTTC; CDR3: CATSDAAYQETQYF
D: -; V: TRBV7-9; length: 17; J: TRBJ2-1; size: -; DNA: TGTGCCAGCAGCACCAAACCAGGGTTCGGTTTTGGCAATGAGCAGTTCTTC; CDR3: CASSTKPGFGFGNEQFF
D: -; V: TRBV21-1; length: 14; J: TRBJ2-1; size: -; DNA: TGTGCCAGCAGCAAAGAAGGGGGGGAGAATGAGCAGTTCTTC; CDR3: CASSKEGGENEQFF
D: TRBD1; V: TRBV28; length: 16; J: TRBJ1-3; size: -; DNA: TGTGCCAGCAGTTTGCTCAAGGGACAGGGAGGGAACACCATATATTTT; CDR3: CASSLLKGQGGNTIYF
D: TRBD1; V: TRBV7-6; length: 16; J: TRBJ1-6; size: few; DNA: TGTGCCAGCAGCCCAACCGCGGGACAGGGAAATTCACCCCTCCACTTT; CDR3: CASSPTAGQGNSPLHF
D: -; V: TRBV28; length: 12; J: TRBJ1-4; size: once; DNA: TGTGCCAGCAGACGTCGCGATGAAAAACTGTTTTTT; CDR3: CASRRRDEKLFF
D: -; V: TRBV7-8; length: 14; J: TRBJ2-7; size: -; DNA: TGTGCCAGCAGCTTAGGGGGGGACTCCTACGAGCAGTACTTC; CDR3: CASSLGGDSYEQYF
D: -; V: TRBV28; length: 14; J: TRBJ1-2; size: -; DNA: TGTGCCAGCAGTTCCCGAGGCCCCAACTATGGCTACACCTTC; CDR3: CASSSRGPNYGYTF
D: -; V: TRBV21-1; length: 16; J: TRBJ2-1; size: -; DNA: TGTGCCAGCAGCAATCGGGCGGGGGTAACCTACAATGAGCAGTTCTTC; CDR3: CASSNRAGVTYNEQFF
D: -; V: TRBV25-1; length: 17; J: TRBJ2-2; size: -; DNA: TGTGCCAGCAGTGAATGGAACGCAGGCTCTAACACCGGGGAGCTGTTTTTT; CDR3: CASSEWNAGSNTGELFF
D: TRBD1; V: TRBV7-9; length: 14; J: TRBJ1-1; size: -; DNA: TGTGCCAGCAGCGGGACGACAGGGTCGGCTGAAGCTTTCTTT; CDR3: CASSGTTGSAEAFF
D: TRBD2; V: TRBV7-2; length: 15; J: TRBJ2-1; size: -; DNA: TGTGCCAGCACCCTGCTACTAGCGGGTTACAATGAGCAGTTCTTC; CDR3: CASTLLLAGYNEQFF
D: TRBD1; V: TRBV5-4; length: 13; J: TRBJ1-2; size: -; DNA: TGTGCCAGCAGCCTTACAGGGGGCTCTGGCTACACCTTC; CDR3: CASSLTGGSGYTF
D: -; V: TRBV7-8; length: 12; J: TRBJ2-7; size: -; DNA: TGTGCCAGCAGCTTAGACAGGGACGAGCAGTACTTC; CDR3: CASSLDRDEQYF
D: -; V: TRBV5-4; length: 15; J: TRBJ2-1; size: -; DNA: TGTGCCAGCAGCCCATCCCAGTCGTCCTACAATGAGCAGTTCTTC; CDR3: CASSPSQSSYNEQFF
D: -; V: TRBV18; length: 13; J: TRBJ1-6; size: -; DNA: TGTGCCAGCTCCAAAGGGGGAAGTTCACCCCTCCACTTT; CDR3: CASSKGGSSPLHF
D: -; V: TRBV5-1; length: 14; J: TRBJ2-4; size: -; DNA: TGCGCCAGCAGCCCCGGGGGAGAGTTAAACATTCAGTACTTC; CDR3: CASSPGGELNIQYF
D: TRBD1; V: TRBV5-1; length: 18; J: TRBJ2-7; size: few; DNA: TGCGCCAGCAGCTTAAACATCAGGGGGCGCGGAGGGCTTGCCGAGCAGTACTTC; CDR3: CASSLNIRGRGGLAEQYF
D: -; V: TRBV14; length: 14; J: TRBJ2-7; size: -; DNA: TGTGCCAGCAGCCCCCGACCCGGCGGCTACGAGCAGTACTTC; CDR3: CASSPRPGGYEQYF
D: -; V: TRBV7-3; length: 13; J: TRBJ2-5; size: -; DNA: TGTGCCAGCAGCTCGACGGGACAAGAGACCCAGTACTTC; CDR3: CASSSTGQETQYF
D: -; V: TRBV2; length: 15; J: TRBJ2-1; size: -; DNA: TGTGCCAGCGTGGAACAGGGTAGTAGTGGTAATGAGCAGTTCTTC; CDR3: CASVEQGSSGNEQFF
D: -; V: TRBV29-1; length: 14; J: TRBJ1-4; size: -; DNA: TGCAGCGTTGAATCGGGTGATCTGGATGAAAAACTGTTTTTT; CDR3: CSVESGDLDEKLFF
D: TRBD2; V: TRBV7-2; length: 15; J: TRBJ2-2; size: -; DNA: TGTGCCAGCAGCTTACGTCGACTAGCAACCGGGGAGCTGTTTTTT; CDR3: CASSLRRLATGELFF
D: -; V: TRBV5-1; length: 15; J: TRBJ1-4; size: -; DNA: TGCGCCAGCAGCTTGGTAACCGGGACTAATGAAAAACTGTTTTTT; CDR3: CASSLVTGTNEKLFF
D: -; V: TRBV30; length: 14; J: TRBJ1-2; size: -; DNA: TGTGCCTGGAGTGTCCTGTCGGGGGACTATGGCTACACCTTC; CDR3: CAWSVLSGDYGYTF
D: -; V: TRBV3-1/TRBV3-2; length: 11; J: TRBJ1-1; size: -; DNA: TGTGCCAGCAGCCACGGGGCTGAAGCTTTCTTT; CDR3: CASSHGAEAFF
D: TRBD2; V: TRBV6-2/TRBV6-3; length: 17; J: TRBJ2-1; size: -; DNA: TGTGCCAGCAGTTACTCGGCTAGCGGGGGATTCTACAATGAGCAGTTCTTC; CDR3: CASSYSASGGFYNEQFF
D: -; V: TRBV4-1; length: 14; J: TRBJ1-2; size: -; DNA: TGCGCCAGCAGCCGACAGGTCTCTAACTATGGCTACACCTTC; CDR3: CASSRQVSNYGYTF
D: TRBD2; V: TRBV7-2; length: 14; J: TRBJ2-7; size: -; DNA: TGTGCCAGCAGCTTACTAGCGGGGGCTGCGGAGCAGTACTTC; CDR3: CASSLLAGAAEQYF
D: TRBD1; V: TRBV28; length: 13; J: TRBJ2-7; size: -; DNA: TGTGCCACCAGGGGACAGGGGGATTACGAGCAGTACTTC; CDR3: CATRGQGDYEQYF
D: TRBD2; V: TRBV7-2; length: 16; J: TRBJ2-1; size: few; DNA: TGTGCCAGCAGCTTTTCTAGCGGGGGGACCTACAATGAGCAGTTCTTC; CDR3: CASSFSSGGTYNEQFF